In its sample, the clone carrying this TCR beta chain was seen once. The data were obtained in a study of blood T cell repertoires in COVID-19. Study details: From the United States, Italy and Spain came samples of acute and convalescent COVID-19. In each case, the material was cDNA or gDNA derived from T cells, B-cell-depleted T cells, or PBMCs.

CDR1 is SGHRS, CDR2 YFSETQ, per germline. V was clipped by 0 bases and J by 4 bases; unmatched bases: 7. The CDR3 runs to 17 residues. As originally analysed: Amplification with reference gene primers provided the estimates of nucleated cell counts. Libraries were prepared by immunoSEQ multiplex PCR; TCRdb keeps only in-frame clonotypes and omits some of them. The V and J calls and clone size are taken from that table; D and trimming were inferred from the DNA. The sample comprises 150,000 to 200,000 clones, roughly nine tenths of which are singletons, and 0.5% to 0.55% rests with the top ten. The sequence was collected from a man in his forties or fifties with acute or convalescent COVID-19. The material sequenced was peripheral blood. This rearrangement joins TRBV5-1 to TRBJ2-3, with TRBD2 identical over 11 bases. The CDR3 is CASSLVLAGGPPDTQYF. Written as DNA, the CDR3 is TGCGCCAGCAGCTTGGTATTAGCGGGAGGGCCCCCAGATACGCAGTATTTT.